Listed below are T cell receptor beta chains from one sample, sequenced in a study of OX40 agonist ivuxolimab in advanced cancers. Profiling relied on immunoSEQ multiplex PCR, and the TCRdb table lists in-frame clones only, not all of them. The sample lists under 70,000 clones; over 75% were seen once. The source material was CD4+ or CD8+ T cells sorted from blood, sampled in a trial of the OX40 agonist ivuxolimab. Source of these receptors: an adult with an advanced solid tumor such as melanoma, head and neck, liver or kidney cancer. The CDR3 runs from the conserved cysteine through the conserved F or W. A D gene is named only where the DNA matches it firmly. Clone size appears in some rows only: once, few, many, or a class for an expanded clone.

abundance: -
j_gene: TRBJ1-2
v_gene: TRBV27
d_gene: -
CDR3aa: CASKSIFGGDGYTF
CDR3nt: TGTGCCAGCAAGTCAATTTTCGGAGGAGATGGCTACACCTTC

abundance: once
j_gene: TRBJ1-6
v_gene: TRBV27
d_gene: TRBD1
CDR3aa: CASSYQTGGVYSPLHF
CDR3nt: TGTGCCAGCAGTTACCAGACAGGGGGCGTATATTCACCCCTCCACTTT

abundance: -
j_gene: TRBJ2-1
v_gene: TRBV6-5
d_gene: -
CDR3aa: CASSYGSDEQFF
CDR3nt: TGTGCCAGCAGTTACGGTTCCGATGAGCAGTTCTTC

abundance: -
j_gene: TRBJ2-3
v_gene: TRBV18
d_gene: -
CDR3aa: CASSPASTDTQYF
CDR3nt: TGTGCCAGCTCACCTGCTAGCACAGATACGCAGTATTTT

abundance: -
j_gene: TRBJ1-5
v_gene: TRBV30
d_gene: TRBD1
CDR3aa: CAWSAGQGDQPQHF
CDR3nt: TGTGCCTGGAGTGCCGGACAGGGGGATCAGCCCCAGCATTTT

abundance: -
j_gene: TRBJ1-1
v_gene: TRBV7-2
d_gene: -
CDR3aa: CASSLSPPTGAKGTEAFF
CDR3nt: TGTGCCAGCAGTCTGTCTCCCCCCACGGGAGCAAAAGGTACTGAAGCTTTCTTT

abundance: once
j_gene: TRBJ2-2
v_gene: TRBV4-1
d_gene: -
CDR3aa: CASSRGENTGELFF
CDR3nt: TGCGCCAGCAGCCGTGGTGAGAACACCGGGGAGCTGTTTTTT

abundance: -
j_gene: TRBJ1-1
v_gene: TRBV19
d_gene: TRBD1
CDR3aa: CASRDRGSGAFF
CDR3nt: TGTGCCAGTAGAGACAGGGGTTCAGGAGCTTTCTTT

abundance: -
j_gene: TRBJ2-7
v_gene: TRBV5-6
d_gene: -
CDR3aa: CASSSDSYEQYF
CDR3nt: TGTGCCAGCAGCTCGGACTCCTACGAGCAGTACTTC

abundance: once
j_gene: TRBJ1-5
v_gene: TRBV19
d_gene: TRBD1
CDR3aa: CASRVGDRGHQPQHF
CDR3nt: TGTGCCAGTAGGGTGGGGGACAGGGGCCATCAGCCCCAGCATTTT

abundance: -
j_gene: TRBJ2-1
v_gene: TRBV5-4
d_gene: TRBD1
CDR3aa: CASSEGQGNEQFF
CDR3nt: TGTGCCAGCAGCGAGGGACAGGGAAATGAGCAGTTCTTC

abundance: -
j_gene: TRBJ2-3
v_gene: TRBV6-1
d_gene: TRBD2
CDR3aa: CASSEVAGGGLTDTQYF
CDR3nt: TGTGCCAGCAGTGAAGTAGCGGGGGGGGGTCTAACAGATACGCAGTATTTT

abundance: -
j_gene: TRBJ2-3
v_gene: TRBV7-9
d_gene: -
CDR3aa: CASSSPEVARTDTQYF
CDR3nt: TGTGCCAGCAGCTCCCCCGAGGTAGCTAGGACAGATACGCAGTATTTT

abundance: -
j_gene: TRBJ1-1
v_gene: TRBV6-1
d_gene: -
CDR3aa: CASSVLWGTEAFF
CDR3nt: TGTGCCAGCAGTGTACTCTGGGGCACTGAAGCTTTCTTT

abundance: once
j_gene: TRBJ2-7
v_gene: TRBV9
d_gene: -
CDR3aa: CASSVGGVNEQYF
CDR3nt: TGTGCCAGCAGCGTAGGAGGGGTAAACGAGCAGTACTTC

abundance: -
j_gene: TRBJ2-5
v_gene: TRBV6-6
d_gene: -
CDR3aa: CASSPDRPDETQYF
CDR3nt: TGTGCCAGCAGCCCGGACCGGCCGGATGAGACCCAGTACTTC

abundance: -
j_gene: TRBJ2-3
v_gene: TRBV5-4
d_gene: TRBD1
CDR3aa: CASSSQGARTDTQYF
CDR3nt: TGTGCCAGCAGCAGCCAGGGGGCACGCACAGATACGCAGTATTTT

abundance: -
j_gene: TRBJ2-7
v_gene: TRBV4-2
d_gene: TRBD1
CDR3aa: CASSPYDRDEQYF
CDR3nt: TGTGCCAGCAGCCCTTACGACAGGGACGAGCAGTACTTC

abundance: -
j_gene: TRBJ2-4
v_gene: TRBV6-1
d_gene: -
CDR3aa: CASTPEDSGRDIQYF
CDR3nt: TGTGCCAGCACCCCGGAAGATTCGGGGCGAGACATTCAGTACTTC

abundance: once
j_gene: TRBJ2-6
v_gene: TRBV6-5
d_gene: -
CDR3aa: CASNDGANVLTF
CDR3nt: TGTGCCAGCAATGATGGGGCCAACGTCCTGACTTTC

abundance: -
j_gene: TRBJ2-5
v_gene: TRBV27
d_gene: -
CDR3aa: CASSLNGADIEETQYF
CDR3nt: TGTGCCAGCAGTTTAAATGGGGCTGACATAGAAGAGACCCAGTACTTC

abundance: -
j_gene: TRBJ2-1
v_gene: TRBV5-8
d_gene: -
CDR3aa: CASSLWPRPSYNEQFF
CDR3nt: TGTGCCAGCAGCTTGTGGCCGAGGCCCTCCTACAATGAGCAGTTCTTC

abundance: -
j_gene: TRBJ1-1
v_gene: TRBV25-1
d_gene: -
CDR3aa: CASSDISDQRRTEAFF
CDR3nt: TGTGCCAGCAGTGACATCTCGGATCAACGGAGGACTGAAGCTTTCTTT

abundance: -
j_gene: TRBJ2-3
v_gene: TRBV9
d_gene: -
CDR3aa: CASSVAGVVTDTQYF
CDR3nt: TGTGCCAGCAGCGTAGCGGGGGTAGTGACAGATACGCAGTATTTT

abundance: -
j_gene: TRBJ1-6
v_gene: TRBV11-2
d_gene: TRBD1
CDR3aa: CASSLDSTGGYSPLHF
CDR3nt: TGTGCCAGCAGCTTAGACTCGACAGGGGGATATTCACCCCTCCACTTT

abundance: -
j_gene: TRBJ2-3
v_gene: TRBV4-2
d_gene: TRBD1
CDR3aa: CASSARDRERESTDTQYF
CDR3nt: TGTGCCAGCAGCGCTCGGGACAGGGAGAGGGAGAGCACAGATACGCAGTATTTT

abundance: -
j_gene: TRBJ1-1
v_gene: TRBV4-1
d_gene: -
CDR3aa: CASSQDRVNTEAFF
CDR3nt: TGCGCCAGCAGCCAAGACAGAGTGAACACTGAAGCTTTCTTT